This T cell receptor beta chain was sequenced for a study of molecular identifiers for immune sequencing clone quantification. Looking at the study overall: Five portions were made in replicates from RNA of around 20,000 or 100,000 naive CD8 cells, and four underwent sequencing.

Per germline, CDR1 GTSNPN and CDR2 SVGIG (reference sequence). The CDR3 extends over 13 amino acids. Trimming pared 0 bases from V and 2 bases from J, leaving 8 bases between. Using a CD8+CD4-CCR7+CD45RA+ phenotype, naive CD8 T cells were sorted. This clonotype has just a few counts. Preparation of the bulk TCR libraries relied on previously described methods and listed TCR primers. TCRdb reanalysed the PCR reads using MiXCR and keeps one entry per CDR3 protein. The sample lists under 600,000 distinct CDR3 sequences; about a quarter were seen once. The chain couples TRBV30 to TRBJ2-7; perhaps TRBD1 as D (5 bases). The receptor's source is a human donor in good health. Some libraries in this study had Jurkat cell RNA spiked in. Sequencing used naive CD8+ T cells from blood, with Jurkat cell RNA spiked in. The sample's subset: FACS-sorted CD8+CD4-CCR7+CD45RA+ naive T cells. This CDR3 is CAWSVGAAYEQYF. For the CDR3, the DNA is TGTGCCTGGAGTGTAGGGGCAGCCTACGAGCAGTACTTC. The full variable domain, with the rest looked up from reference TRBV30 and TRBJ2-7, is SQTIHQWPATLVQPVGSPLSLECTVEGTSNPNLYWYRQAAGRGLQLLFYSVGIGQISSEVPQNLSASRPQDRQFILSSKKLLLSDSGFYLCAWSVGAAYEQYFGPGTRLTVT.